This T cell receptor (beta chain) stems from a study of blood T cells in healthy people across ages. Points from the study as a whole: A conclusive naive versus antigen-experienced comparison was prevented by the unsorted PBMCs. Changes in expanded clonotypes were possibly confounded, as the CMV status of donors was unknown.

This clonotype was counted ten times or more. Its antigen is not identified. Looked up from germline, CDR1 is MNHNS and CDR2 is SASEGT. The CDR3 consists of 17 residues. The V gene end was trimmed by 4 bases and the J gene end by 6 bases; junction bases not matched to a gene: 16. PCR was performed a second time for 7 to 11 cycles using a sample-barcoded 5' primer and a J-beta primer mix. TCRdb reprocessed the 5' RACE reads with MiXCR, giving one entry per CDR3 protein. This repertoire shows hundreds of thousands of distinct CDR3 sequences, about 28% found once; its top ten account for roughly 14%. The TCR comes from a woman over 75 in good health. Sequenced material: blood. The chain recombines TRBV6-1 with TRBJ2-3; 7 bases match TRBD1. As DNA, the CDR3 is TGTGCCAGCAGTGGCACTGTCTTCTCGACAGGGTGGGATACGCAGTATTTT. It is translated as CASSGTVFSTGWDTQYF.